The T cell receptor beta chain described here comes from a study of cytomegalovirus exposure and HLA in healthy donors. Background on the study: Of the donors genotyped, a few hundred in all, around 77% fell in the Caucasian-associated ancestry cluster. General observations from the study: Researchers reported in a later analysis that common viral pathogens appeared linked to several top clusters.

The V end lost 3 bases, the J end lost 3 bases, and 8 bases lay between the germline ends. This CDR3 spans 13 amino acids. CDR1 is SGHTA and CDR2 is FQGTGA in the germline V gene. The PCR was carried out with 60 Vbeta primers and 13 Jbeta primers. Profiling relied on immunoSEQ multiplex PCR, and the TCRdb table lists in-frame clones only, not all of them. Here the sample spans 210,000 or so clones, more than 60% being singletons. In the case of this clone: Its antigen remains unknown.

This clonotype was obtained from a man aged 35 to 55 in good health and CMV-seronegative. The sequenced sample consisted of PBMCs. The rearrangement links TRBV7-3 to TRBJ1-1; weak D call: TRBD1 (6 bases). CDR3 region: CASSFTGYTEAFF. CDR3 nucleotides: TGTGCCAGCAGCTTTACAGGGTACACTGAAGCTTTCTTT.